This TCR beta chain was sequenced for a study of shared clonotypes between healthy human individuals. Authors' data handling: For the immunoSEQ data, sequences were junction-only without quality scores, so filtering differed. TCRdb's copy holds only in-frame clones and misses some; the assay was immunoSEQ multiplex PCR. Clone size and the V and J calls come from that table; the DNA yielded D and trimming. The sample comprises some 660,000 clones, 60% to 75% of which are singletons, and around 1.8% rests with the top ten. This clone was detected a few times. CDR3 length equals 13 residues. CDR1 and CDR2 from the germline V gene are SGHAT and FQNNGV. Trimming took off 5 bases at V and 1 base at J, with 5 bases between the two ends.

This TCR derives from a woman under 40 in good health. The V gene is TRBV11-2, the J gene TRBJ2-2; D unclear. The specimen was memory CD4+ T cells sorted from blood. Regarding subset: CD45RA-negative fraction. The CDR3 loop is CASSERNTGELFF. The CDR3 coding sequence is TGTGCCAGCAGCGAAAGGAACACCGGGGAGCTGTTTTTT.